The T cell receptor beta chain under discussion was sequenced for a study of Graves' ophthalmopathy and Graves' hyperthyroidism. Notes on this clonotype: Its antigen is unknown.

Aged 18 to 65, hyperthyroidism patients had new diagnoses of under 2 months' duration. The study's findings and limits: A classifier, a 13-signature model, separated ophthalmopathy from stable hyperthyroidism with approximately 88% sensitivity and about 83% specificity. Ophthalmopathy progression prediction by the model yielded a sensitivity of around 68% and a specificity of under 85%.

The germline V and J ends were trimmed by 3 bases and 1 base, with 8 bases remaining between them. Looked up from germline, CDR1 is WNHNN and CDR2 is SYGVQD (reference sequence). This CDR3 has 14 residues. As the template, RNA transcripts were used to amplify TCR beta CDR3 regions. After a first-round RT-PCR with HTBI primers, a second-round multiplex PCR was run. TCRdb recomputed calls from the multiplex PCR reads with MiXCR, one row per CDR3 protein. Of 500,000 to 600,000 distinct CDR3 sequences listed, approximately 35% are singletons. The sequence came from an adult man with Graves' hyperthyroidism. The genes are TRBV10-1 and TRBJ2-3; D is possibly TRBD1 (5 bases). Sequencing input: peripheral blood or thyroid tissue (not recorded which). The CDR3 coding sequence is TGCGCCAGCAGTGACGACAGCGGCACAGATACGCAGTATTTT. Translated: CASSDDSGTDTQYF.